This paragraph covers one T cell receptor (beta chain) sequence. In the original analysis: Nucleated cell counts were estimated from reference gene primer amplification. Here immunoSEQ multiplex PCR was the method, and the copy in TCRdb shows in-frame clones only, minus some. Clonal size and the V and J genes are those of that table, whereas D and trimming came from the DNA. Of about 89,000 clones listed, roughly nine tenths are singletons. This sample was included in a study of blood T cell repertoires in COVID-19. As for the study in general: Both acute and convalescent COVID-19 samples were obtained from the United States, Italy and Spain. From T cells, B-cell-depleted T cells, or PBMCs came the material, which was cDNA or gDNA.

The CDR3 totals 15 residues. Trimming cost V 0 bases and J 4 bases; bases outside gene matches: 1. In germline, CDR1 is MGHRA, CDR2 YSYEKL. This TCR was sampled from a male donor with acute or convalescent COVID-19. The chain is built from TRBV4-1 and TRBJ1-2; TRBD1 aligns across 11 bases. Input material: peripheral blood. This chain's CDR3 is CASSQDGTGGYGYTF. CDR3 sequence (DNA): TGCGCCAGCAGCCAAGACGGGACAGGGGGCTATGGCTACACCTTC.